The 2 T cell receptor beta chains given below trace back to one sample, sequenced in a study of OX40 agonist ivuxolimab in advanced cancers. Data came from immunoSEQ multiplex PCR; TCRdb stores just in-frame clones and leaves some out. The sample includes 9,000 to 13,000 clones, roughly 76% of them seen just once. The source was CD4+ or CD8+ T cells sorted from blood, collected in a trial of the OX40 agonist ivuxolimab. The receptors here all came from an adult with an advanced solid tumor such as melanoma, head and neck, liver or kidney cancer.

The chain's CDR3 is CASSVELLNTEAFF. In DNA form, the CDR3 reads TGTGCCAGCAGCGTAGAACTACTGAACACTGAAGCTTTCTTT. The gene calls are TRBV9 and TRBJ1-1; D call uncertain. CDR3 length: 14 residues. V was trimmed by 0 bases and J by 0 bases, leaving 6 bases between them. Germline CDR1 reads SGDLS; CDR2 reads YYNGEE.

The genes are TRBV4-1 and TRBJ1-4; D perhaps matches TRBD1 (5 bases). The germline V gene has CDR1 MGHRA and CDR2 YSYEKL. The CDR3 is made up of 16 amino acids. The germline V and J ends were trimmed by 4 bases and 1 base, with 13 bases remaining between them. CDR3 in amino acids: CASSPPGTLTNEKLFF. DNA of the CDR3: TGCGCCAGCAGCCCCCCAGGGACCTTAACTAATGAAAAACTGTTTTTT.